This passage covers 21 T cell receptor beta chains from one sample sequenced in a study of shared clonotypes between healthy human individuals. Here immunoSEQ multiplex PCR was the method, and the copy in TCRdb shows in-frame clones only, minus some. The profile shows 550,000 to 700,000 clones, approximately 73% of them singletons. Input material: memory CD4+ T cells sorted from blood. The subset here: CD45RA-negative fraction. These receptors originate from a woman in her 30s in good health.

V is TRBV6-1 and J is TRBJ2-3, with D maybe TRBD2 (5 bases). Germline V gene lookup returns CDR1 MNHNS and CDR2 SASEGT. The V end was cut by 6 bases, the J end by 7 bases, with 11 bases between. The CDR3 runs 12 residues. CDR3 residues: CASSGGRNTQYF. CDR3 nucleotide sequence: TGTGCCAGCAGCGGTGGGAGAAATACGCAGTATTTT.

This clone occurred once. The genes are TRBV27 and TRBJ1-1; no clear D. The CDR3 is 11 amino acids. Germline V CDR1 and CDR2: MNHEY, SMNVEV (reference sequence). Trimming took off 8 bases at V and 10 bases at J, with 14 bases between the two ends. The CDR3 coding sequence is TGTGCCAGCGTTTCATTTCGGGGAGCTTTCTTT. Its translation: CASVSFRGAFF.

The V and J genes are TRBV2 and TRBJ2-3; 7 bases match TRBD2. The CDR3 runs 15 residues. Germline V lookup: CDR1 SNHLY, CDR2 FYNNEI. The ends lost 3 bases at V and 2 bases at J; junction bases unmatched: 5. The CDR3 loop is CASSDAGVFTDTQYF. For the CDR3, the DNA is TGTGCCAGCAGTGACGCGGGAGTGTTCACAGATACGCAGTATTTT.

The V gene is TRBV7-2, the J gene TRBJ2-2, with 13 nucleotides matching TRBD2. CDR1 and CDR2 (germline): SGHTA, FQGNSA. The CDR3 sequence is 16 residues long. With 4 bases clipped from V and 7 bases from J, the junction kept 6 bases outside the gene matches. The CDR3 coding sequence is TGTGCCAGCAGCTCCCGGACTAGCGGGAGTATCGGGGAGCTGTTTTTT. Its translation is CASSSRTSGSIGELFF.

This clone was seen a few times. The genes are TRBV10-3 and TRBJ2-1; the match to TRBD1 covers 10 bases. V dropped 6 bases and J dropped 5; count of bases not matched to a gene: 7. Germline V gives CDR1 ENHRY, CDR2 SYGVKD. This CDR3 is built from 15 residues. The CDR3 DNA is TGTGCCATCAGACCAGGGACAGGGGTAAACAATGAGCAGTTCTTC. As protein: CAIRPGTGVNNEQFF.

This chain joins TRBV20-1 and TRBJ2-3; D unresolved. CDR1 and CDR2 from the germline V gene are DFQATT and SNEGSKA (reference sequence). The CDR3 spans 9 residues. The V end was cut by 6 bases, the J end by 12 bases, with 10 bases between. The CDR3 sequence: CSAGQLQYF. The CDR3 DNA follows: TGCAGTGCCGGTCAACTTCAGTATTTT.

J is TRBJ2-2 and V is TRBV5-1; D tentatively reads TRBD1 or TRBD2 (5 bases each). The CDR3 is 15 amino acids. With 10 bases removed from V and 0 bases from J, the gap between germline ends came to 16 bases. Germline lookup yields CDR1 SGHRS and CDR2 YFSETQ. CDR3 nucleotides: TGCGCCTCCGGGGTCGGGGCAGCGAACACCGGGGAGCTGTTTTTT. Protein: CASGVGAANTGELFF.

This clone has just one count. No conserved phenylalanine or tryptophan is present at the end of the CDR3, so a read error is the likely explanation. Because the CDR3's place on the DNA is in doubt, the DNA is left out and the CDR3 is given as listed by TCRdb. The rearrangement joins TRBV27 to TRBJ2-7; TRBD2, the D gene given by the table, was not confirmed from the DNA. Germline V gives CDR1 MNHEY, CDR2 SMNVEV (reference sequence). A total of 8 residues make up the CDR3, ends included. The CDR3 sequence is CAAAAPGG.

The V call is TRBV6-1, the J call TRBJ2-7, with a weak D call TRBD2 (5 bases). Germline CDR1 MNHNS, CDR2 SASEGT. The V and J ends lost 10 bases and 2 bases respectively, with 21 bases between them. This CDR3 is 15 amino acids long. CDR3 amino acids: CATKPRGIETYEQYF. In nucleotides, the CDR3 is TGTGCCACCAAACCGCGAGGGATCGAGACCTACGAGCAGTACTTC.

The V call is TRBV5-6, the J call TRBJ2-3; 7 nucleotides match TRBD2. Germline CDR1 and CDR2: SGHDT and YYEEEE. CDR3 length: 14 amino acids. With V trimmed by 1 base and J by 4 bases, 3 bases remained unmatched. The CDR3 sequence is CASSLMRESDTQYF. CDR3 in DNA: TGTGCCAGCAGCTTGATGCGGGAGTCAGATACGCAGTATTTT.

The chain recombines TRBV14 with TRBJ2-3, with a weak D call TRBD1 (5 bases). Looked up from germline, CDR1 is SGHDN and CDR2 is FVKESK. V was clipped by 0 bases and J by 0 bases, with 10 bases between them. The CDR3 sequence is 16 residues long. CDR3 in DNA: TGTGCCAGCAGCCAAGACTGGGGCCTTAGCACAGATACGCAGTATTTT. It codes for CASSQDWGLSTDTQYF.

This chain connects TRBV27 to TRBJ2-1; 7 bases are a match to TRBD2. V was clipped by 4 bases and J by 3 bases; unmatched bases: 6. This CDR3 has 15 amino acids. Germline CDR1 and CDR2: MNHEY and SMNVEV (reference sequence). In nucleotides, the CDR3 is TGTGCCAGCAGTTCCGTTAGCGGGTTCTACAATGAGCAGTTCTTC. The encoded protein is CASSSVSGFYNEQFF.

The CDR3 nucleotides are TGTGCCAGCACTGCGGGGGGGAGTCAGCCCCAGCATTTT. Translating it yields CASTAGGSQPQHF. The gene calls are TRBV6-5 and TRBJ1-5, with D perhaps TRBD1 (5 bases). This CDR3 is 13 amino acids long. Per germline, CDR1 MNHEY and CDR2 SVGAGI. The ends were cut back, 7 bases at V and 6 bases at J, with 13 bases in the middle.

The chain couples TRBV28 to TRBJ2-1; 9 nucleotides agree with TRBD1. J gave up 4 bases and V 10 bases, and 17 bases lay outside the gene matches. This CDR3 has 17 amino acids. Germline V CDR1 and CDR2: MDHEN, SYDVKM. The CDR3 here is CAIRPSTGTGPYNEQFF. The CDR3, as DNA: TGTGCCATCCGACCATCAACCGGGACAGGGCCTTACAATGAGCAGTTCTTC.

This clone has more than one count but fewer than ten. This CDR3 reads CASSLQLAEGETQYF. In DNA, the CDR3 is TGTGCCAGCAGCTTGCAACTAGCGGAGGGGGAGACCCAGTACTTC. V and J are TRBV5-4 and TRBJ2-5, with 8 bases fitting TRBD2. Germline V gene data show CDR1 as SGHNT and CDR2 as YYREEE (reference sequence). Trimming at V came to 1 base and at J to 5 bases, leaving 7 bases not matched to a gene. This CDR3 comprises 15 residues.

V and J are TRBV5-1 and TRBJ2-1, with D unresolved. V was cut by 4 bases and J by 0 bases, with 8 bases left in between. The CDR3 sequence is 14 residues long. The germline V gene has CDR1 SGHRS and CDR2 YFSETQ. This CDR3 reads CASSIQSSYNEQFF. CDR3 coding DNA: TGCGCCAGCAGCATACAGAGCTCCTACAATGAGCAGTTCTTC.

The CDR3 bases are TGCGCCAGCAGTGCTACAGGGACGGACTCTGGCTACACCTTC. This gives the protein CASSATGTDSGYTF. The chain joins TRBV10-1 to TRBJ1-2; weak D call: TRBD1 (6 bases). Trimming removed 4 bases from V and 7 bases from J, with 16 bases in between. The CDR3 is made up of 14 amino acids. Germline-derived CDR1 and CDR2 are WNHNN and SYGVQD (reference sequence).

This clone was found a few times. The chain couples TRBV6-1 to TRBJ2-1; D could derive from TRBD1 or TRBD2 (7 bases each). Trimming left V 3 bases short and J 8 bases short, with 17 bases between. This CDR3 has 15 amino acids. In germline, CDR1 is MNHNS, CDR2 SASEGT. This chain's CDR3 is CASSDQGGYSDEQFF. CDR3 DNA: TGTGCCAGCAGTGACCAGGGGGGGTATTCGGATGAGCAGTTCTTC.

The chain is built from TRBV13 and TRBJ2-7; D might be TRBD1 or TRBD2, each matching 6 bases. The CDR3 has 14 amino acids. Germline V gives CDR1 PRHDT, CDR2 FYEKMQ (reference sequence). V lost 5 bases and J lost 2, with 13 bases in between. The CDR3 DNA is TGTGCCAGCAGCACCGGGGGCAGGGCCTACGAGCAGTACTTC. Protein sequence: CASSTGGRAYEQYF.

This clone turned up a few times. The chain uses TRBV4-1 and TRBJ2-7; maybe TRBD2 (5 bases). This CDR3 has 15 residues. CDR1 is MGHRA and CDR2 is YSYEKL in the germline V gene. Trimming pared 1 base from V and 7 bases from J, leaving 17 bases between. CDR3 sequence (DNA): TGCGCCAGCAGCCAAGCGGTCCTAGCCGGAGGTGAGCAGTACTTC. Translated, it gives CASSQAVLAGGEQYF.

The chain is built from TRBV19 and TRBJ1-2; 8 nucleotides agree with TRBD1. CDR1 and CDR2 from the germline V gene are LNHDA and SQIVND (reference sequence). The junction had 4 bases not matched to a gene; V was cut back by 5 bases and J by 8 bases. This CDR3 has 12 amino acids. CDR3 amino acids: CASSGQGRGYTF. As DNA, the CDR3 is TGTGCCAGTAGTGGACAGGGAAGGGGCTACACCTTC.